This T cell receptor (beta chain) was recovered during a study of OX40 agonist ivuxolimab in advanced cancers. Background on the study: The patients' treatment was ivuxolimab, an agonistic anti-OX40 (CD134) antibody. Anti-PD-1, anti-PD-L1 or anti-CTLA-4 therapy given earlier was allowed, and around 40% had some. General study results and limits: Antigens targeted by the expanded peripheral T cells were not determined.

TCRdb's copy holds only in-frame clones and misses some; the assay was immunoSEQ multiplex PCR. This table holds more than 45,000 clones, 88% found once. As for this clone: The antigen remains undetermined.

Individuals having autoimmune disease history or systemic immunosuppression were not enrolled. The germline V gene encodes CDR1 MNHEY and CDR2 SVGAGI. CDR3 length: 14 amino acids. Trimming cost V 2 bases and J 6 bases; bases outside gene matches: 3. V and J are TRBV6-5 and TRBJ2-2; 7 bases match TRBD2. The starting material was CD4+ or CD8+ T cells sorted from blood, obtained in a trial of the OX40 agonist ivuxolimab. The TCR comes from an adult with an advanced solid tumor such as melanoma, head and neck, liver or kidney cancer. This CDR3 reads CASSYPGGAGELFF. In nucleotides, the CDR3 is TGTGCCAGCAGTTACCCGGGGGGAGCCGGGGAGCTGTTTTTT.